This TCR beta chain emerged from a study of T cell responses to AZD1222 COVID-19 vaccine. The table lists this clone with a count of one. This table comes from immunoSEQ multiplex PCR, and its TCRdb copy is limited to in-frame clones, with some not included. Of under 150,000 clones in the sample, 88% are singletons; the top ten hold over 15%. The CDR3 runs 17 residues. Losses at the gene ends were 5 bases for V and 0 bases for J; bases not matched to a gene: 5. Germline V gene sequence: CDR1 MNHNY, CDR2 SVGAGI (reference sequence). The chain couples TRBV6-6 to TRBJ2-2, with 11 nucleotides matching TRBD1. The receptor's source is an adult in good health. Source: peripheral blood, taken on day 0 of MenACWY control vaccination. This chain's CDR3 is CASSPEDRGPNTGELFF. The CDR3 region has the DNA TGTGCCAGCAGTCCGGAGGACAGGGGGCCGAACACCGGGGAGCTGTTTTTT.